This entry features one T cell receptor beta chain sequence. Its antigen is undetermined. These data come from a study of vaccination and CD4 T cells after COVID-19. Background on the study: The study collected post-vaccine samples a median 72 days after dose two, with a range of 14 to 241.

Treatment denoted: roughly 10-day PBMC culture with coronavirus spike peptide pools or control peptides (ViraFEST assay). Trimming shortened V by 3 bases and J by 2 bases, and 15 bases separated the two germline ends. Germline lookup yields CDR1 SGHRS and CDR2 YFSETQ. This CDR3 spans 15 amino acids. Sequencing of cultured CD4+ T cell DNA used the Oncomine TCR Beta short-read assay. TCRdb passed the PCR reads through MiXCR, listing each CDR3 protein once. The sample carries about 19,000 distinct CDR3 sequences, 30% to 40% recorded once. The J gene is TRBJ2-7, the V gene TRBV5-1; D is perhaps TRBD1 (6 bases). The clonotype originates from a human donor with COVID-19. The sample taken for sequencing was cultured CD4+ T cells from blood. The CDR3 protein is CASSSGHTGTYEQYF. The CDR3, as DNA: TGCGCCAGCAGCTCGGGACATACGGGCACCTACGAGCAGTACTTC. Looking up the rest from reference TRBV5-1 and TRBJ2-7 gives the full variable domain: KAGVTQTPRYLIKTRGQQVTLSCSPISGHRSVSWYQQTPGQGLQFLFEYFSETQRNKGNFPGRFSGRQFSNSRSEMNVSTLELGDSALYLCASSSGHTGTYEQYFGPGTRLTVT.